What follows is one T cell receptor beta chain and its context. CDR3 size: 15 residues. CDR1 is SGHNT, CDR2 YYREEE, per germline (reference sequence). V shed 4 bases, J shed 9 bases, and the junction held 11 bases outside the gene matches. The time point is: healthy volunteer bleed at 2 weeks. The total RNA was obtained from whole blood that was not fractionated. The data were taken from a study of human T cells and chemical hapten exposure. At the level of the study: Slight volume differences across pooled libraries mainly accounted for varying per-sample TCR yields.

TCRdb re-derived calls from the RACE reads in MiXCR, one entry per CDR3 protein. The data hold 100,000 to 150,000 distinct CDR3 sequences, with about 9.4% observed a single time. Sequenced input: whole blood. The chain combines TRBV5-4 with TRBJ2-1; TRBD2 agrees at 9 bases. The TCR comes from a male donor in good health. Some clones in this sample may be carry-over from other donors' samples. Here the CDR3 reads CASSPGSSGIGEQFF. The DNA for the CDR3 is TGTGCCAGCAGCCCGGGCTCTAGCGGGATTGGTGAGCAGTTCTTC.